This T cell receptor beta chain was sequenced during a study of Ad26.COV2.S vaccination and SARS-CoV-2 variants. Details on this clone: Antigen specificity is unknown.

Data came from immunoSEQ multiplex PCR; TCRdb stores just in-frame clones and leaves some out. The table lists a few hundred thousand clones, about four fifths of them singletons. Overall study findings and caveats: Total responses of T cells may have been underestimated by the analyses of TCR breadth and depth. Vaccine recipients surpassed placebo recipients in spike-specific TCR breadth.

Treatment here: over 15 received Ad26.COV2.S at low or high dose, single or two shots; roughly five received placebo; per-sample allocation not given. Specimen acquisition occurred on day 63 following the initial vaccine or placebo injection. Sequences were derived from peripheral blood, sampled in a trial of Ad26.COV2.S vaccine versus placebo. The TCR was taken from a person aged 18-60 years who received the Ad26.COV2.S COVID-19 vaccine or a placebo.

CDR3: CASSVGQGGYGYTF. The CDR3 nucleotides read TGCGCCAGCAGCGTAGGACAGGGTGGCTATGGCTACACCTTC. The rearrangement uses TRBV5-1 and TRBJ1-2; 8 nucleotides align to TRBD1. CDR1 SGHRS and CDR2 YFSETQ come from the germline V gene. This CDR3 has 14 amino acids. The trim removed 4 bases at V and 4 bases at J, leaving 6 bases unmatched.